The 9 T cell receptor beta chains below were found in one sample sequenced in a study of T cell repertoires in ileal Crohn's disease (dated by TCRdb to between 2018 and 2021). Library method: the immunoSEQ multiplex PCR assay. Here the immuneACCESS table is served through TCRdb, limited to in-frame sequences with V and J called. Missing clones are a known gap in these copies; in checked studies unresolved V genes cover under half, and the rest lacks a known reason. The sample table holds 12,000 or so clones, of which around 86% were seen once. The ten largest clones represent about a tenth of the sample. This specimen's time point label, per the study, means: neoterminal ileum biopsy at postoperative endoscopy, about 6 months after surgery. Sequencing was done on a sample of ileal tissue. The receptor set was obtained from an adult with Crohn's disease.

The CDR3 reads CASSSGSETQYF. The CDR3 nucleotides read TGTGCCAGCAGCTCAGGGTCCGAGACCCAGTACTTC. The V gene is TRBV11-3, the J gene TRBJ2-5; a possible D gene is TRBD1 (5 bases). CDR3 length: 12 residues. Germline V gene data show CDR1 as SGHNT and CDR2 as YENEEA. Trimming removed 4 bases at V and 5 bases at J, with 8 bases between.

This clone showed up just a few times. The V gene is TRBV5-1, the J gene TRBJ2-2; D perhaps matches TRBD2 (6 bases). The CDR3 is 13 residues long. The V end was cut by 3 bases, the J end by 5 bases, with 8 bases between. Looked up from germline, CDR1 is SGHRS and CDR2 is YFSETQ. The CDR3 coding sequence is TGCGCCAGCAGCTGGAGGGAAACCGGGGAGCTGTTTTTT. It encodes CASSWRETGELFF. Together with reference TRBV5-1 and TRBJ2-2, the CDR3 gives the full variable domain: KAGVTQTPRYLIKTRGQQVTLSCSPISGHRSVSWYQQTPGQGLQFLFEYFSETQRNKGNFPGRFSGRQFSNSRSEMNVSTLELGDSALYLCASSWRETGELFFGEGSRLTVL.

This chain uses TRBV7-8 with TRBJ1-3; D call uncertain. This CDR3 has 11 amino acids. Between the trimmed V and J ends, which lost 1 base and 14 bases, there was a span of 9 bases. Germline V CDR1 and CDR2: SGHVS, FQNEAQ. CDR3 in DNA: TGTGCCAGCAGCTTAGAGGGAGACGTATATTTT. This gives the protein CASSLEGDVYF. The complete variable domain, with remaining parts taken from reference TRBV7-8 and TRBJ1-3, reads GAGVSQSPRYKVAKRGQDVALRCDPISGHVSLFWYQQALGQGPEFLTYFQNEAQLDKSGLPSDRFFAERPEGSVSTLKIQRTQQEDSAVYLCASSLEGDVYFGEGSWLTVV.

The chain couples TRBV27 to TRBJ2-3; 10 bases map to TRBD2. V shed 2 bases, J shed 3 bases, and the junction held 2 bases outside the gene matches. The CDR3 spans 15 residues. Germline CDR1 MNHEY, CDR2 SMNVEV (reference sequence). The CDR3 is CASSLAGLATDTQYF. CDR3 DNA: TGTGCCAGCAGTTTAGCGGGACTAGCGACAGATACGCAGTATTTT.

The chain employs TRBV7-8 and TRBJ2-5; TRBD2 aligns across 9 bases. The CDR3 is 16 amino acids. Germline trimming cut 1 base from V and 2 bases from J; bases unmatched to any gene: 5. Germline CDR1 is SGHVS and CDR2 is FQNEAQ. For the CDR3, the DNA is TGTGCCAGCAGCTTAGTGGCGGGAGGGCCGCAAGAGACCCAGTACTTC. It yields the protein CASSLVAGGPQETQYF.

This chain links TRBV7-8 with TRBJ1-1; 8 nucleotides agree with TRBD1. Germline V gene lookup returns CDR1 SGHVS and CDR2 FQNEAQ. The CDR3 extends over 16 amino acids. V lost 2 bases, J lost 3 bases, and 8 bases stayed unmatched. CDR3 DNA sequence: TGTGCCAGCAGCTTAAGGACAGGGTACGTTGACACTGAAGCTTTCTTT. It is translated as CASSLRTGYVDTEAFF.

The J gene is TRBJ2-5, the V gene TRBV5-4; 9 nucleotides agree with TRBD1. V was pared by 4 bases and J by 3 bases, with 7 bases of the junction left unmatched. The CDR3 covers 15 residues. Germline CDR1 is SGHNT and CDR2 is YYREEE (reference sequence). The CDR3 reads CASSGGGQGKETQYF. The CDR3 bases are TGTGCCAGCAGCGGGGGGGGACAGGGAAAAGAGACCCAGTACTTC.

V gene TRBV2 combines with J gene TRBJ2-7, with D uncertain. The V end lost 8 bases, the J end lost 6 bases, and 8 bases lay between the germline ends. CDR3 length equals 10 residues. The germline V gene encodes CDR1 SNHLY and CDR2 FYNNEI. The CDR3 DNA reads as TGTGCCAGCGGCCGGAGCGAGCAGTACTTC. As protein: CASGRSEQYF.

The CDR3 DNA sequence: TGCGCCAGCAGCCGGGGACTATTGAACACCGGGGAGCTGTTTTTT. Translating it yields CASSRGLLNTGELFF. The chain links TRBV4-1 to TRBJ2-2; 7 nucleotides match TRBD2. The ends lost 4 bases at V and 1 base at J; junction bases unmatched: 3. The CDR3 is made up of 15 amino acids. The germline CDR1 and CDR2 sequences are MGHRA and YSYEKL.